This T cell receptor (beta chain) was captured by sequencing in a study of T-cell reconstitution after alpha-beta-depleted transplantation in children. Study outcomes and limitations: Surviving recipient T cells and thymic progenitors underlay high day-60 TCRbeta diversity in some patients. Hyperexpanded clones declined; after one year, newly produced T cells mostly supplied diversity.

The table lists this clonotype with a few counts. No antigen is known for it. Researchers prepared the TCRbeta library using unique molecular identifiers, the study reports. TCRdb passed the PCR reads through MiXCR, listing each CDR3 protein once. This sample has approximately 500,000 distinct CDR3 sequences, with 25% to 30% found just once. Trimming cost V 0 bases and J 7 bases, with 14 bases left between them. The CDR3 consists of 15 residues. Germline V CDR1 and CDR2: SGHRS, YFSETQ. The chain is built from TRBV5-1 and TRBJ2-1; a weak D match, TRBD2 (6 bases). This specimen consisted of PBMCs, obtained before TCRalphabeta/CD19-depleted stem cell transplant. This TCR was sampled from a boy younger than two with Wiskott-Aldrich syndrome, due to receive a stem cell transplant. As DNA, the CDR3 is TGCGCCAGCAGCTTGGGGCTAGGGGCGGGGAATGAGCAGTTCTTC. Translation: CASSLGLGAGNEQFF.